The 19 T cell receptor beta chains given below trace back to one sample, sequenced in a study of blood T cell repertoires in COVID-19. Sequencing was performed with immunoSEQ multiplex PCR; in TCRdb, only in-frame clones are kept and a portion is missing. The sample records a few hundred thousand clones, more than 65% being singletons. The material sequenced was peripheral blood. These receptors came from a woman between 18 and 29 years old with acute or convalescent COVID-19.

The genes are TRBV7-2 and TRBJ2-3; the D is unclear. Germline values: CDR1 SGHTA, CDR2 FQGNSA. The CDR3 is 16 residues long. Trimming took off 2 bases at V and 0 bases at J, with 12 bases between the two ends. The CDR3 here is CASSLNAFLSTDTQYF. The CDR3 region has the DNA TGTGCCAGCAGCTTAAATGCCTTCCTAAGCACAGATACGCAGTATTTT.

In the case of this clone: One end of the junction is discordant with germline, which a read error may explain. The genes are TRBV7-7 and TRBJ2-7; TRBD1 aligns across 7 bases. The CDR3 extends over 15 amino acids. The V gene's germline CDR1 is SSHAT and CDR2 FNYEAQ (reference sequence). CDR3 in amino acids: CASSSTGSHDYEQYF. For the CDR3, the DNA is TGTGCTAGCAGCTCGACAGGGTCCCACGACTACGAGCAGTACTTC.

Here the CDR3 reads CASSRTSGGTDTQYF. The CDR3 region has the DNA TGTGCCAGCAGCCGGACTAGCGGGGGCACAGATACGCAGTATTTT. The chain combines TRBV5-4 with TRBJ2-3; 12 bases map to TRBD2. CDR3 length: 15 amino acids. V shed 4 bases, J shed 1 base, and the junction held 1 base outside the gene matches. Germline V lookup: CDR1 SGHNT, CDR2 YYREEE (reference sequence).

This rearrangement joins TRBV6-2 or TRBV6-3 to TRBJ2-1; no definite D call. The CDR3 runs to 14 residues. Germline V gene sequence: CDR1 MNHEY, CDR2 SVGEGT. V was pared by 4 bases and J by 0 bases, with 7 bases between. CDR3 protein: CASSFPNSYNEQFF. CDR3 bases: TGTGCCAGCAGTTTCCCTAACTCCTACAATGAGCAGTTCTTC.

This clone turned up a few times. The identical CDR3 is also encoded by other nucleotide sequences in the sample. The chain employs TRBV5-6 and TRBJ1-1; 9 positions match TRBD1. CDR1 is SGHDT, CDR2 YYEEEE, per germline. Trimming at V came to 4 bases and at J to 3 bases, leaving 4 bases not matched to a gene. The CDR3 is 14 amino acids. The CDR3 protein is CASSGDRVYTEAFF. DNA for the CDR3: TGTGCCAGCAGCGGGGACAGGGTGTACACTGAAGCTTTCTTT.

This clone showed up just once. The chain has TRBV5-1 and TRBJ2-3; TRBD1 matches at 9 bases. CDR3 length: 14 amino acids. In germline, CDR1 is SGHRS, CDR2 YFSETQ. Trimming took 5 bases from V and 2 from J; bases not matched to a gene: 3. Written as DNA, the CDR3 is TGCGCCAGCAGATGGACAGGGGACACAGATACGCAGTATTTT. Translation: CASRWTGDTDTQYF.

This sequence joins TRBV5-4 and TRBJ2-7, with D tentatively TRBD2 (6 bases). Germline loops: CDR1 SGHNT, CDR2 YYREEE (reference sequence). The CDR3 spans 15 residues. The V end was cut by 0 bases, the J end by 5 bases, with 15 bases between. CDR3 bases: TGTGCCAGCAGCTTGGCTGGGCTAGCGATAAACGAGCAGTACTTC. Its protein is CASSLAGLAINEQYF.

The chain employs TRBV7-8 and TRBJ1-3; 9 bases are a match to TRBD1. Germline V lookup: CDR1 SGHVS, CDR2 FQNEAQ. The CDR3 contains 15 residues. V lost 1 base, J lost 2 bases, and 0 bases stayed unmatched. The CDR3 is CASSLGTGAGNTIYF. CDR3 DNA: TGTGCCAGCAGCTTAGGGACAGGGGCTGGAAACACCATATATTTT.

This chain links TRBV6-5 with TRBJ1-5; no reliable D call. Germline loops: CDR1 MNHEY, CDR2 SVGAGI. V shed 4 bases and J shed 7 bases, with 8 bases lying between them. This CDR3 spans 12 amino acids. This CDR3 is CASSFRGQPQHF. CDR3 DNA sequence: TGTGCCAGCAGTTTCCGAGGCCAGCCCCAGCATTTT.

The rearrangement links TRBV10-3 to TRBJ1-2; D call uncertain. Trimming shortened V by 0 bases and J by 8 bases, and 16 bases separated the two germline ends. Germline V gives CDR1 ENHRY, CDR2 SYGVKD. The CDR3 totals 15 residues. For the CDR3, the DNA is TGTGCCATCAGTGAGTCAGAGGAGGAGAACCTGGGCTACACCTTC. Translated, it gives CAISESEEENLGYTF.

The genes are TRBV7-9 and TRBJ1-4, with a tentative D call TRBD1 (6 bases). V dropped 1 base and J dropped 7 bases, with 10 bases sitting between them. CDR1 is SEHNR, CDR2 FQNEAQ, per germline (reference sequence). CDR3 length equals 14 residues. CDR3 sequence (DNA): TGTGCCAGCAGCTTAGGAGGGACACTTGAAAAACTGTTTTTT. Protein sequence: CASSLGGTLEKLFF.

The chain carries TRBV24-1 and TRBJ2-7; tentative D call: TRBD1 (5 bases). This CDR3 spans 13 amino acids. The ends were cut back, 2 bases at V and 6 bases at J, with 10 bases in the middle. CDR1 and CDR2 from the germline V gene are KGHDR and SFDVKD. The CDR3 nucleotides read TGTGCCACCAGTGATTCCCGCAGGGTCGAGCAGTACTTC. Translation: CATSDSRRVEQYF.

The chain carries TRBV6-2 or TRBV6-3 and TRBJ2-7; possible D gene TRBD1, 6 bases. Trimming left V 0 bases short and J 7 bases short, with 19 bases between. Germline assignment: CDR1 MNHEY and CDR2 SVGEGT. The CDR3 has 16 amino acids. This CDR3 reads CASSYSAGAKVLEQYF. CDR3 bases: TGTGCCAGCAGTTACTCGGCAGGGGCCAAGGTCTTGGAGCAGTACTTC.

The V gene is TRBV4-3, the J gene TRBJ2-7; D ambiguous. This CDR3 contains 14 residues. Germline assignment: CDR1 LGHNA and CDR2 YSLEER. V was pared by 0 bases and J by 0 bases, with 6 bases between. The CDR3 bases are TGCGCCAGCAGCCAAGATACAGACTCCTACGAGCAGTACTTC. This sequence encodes CASSQDTDSYEQYF.

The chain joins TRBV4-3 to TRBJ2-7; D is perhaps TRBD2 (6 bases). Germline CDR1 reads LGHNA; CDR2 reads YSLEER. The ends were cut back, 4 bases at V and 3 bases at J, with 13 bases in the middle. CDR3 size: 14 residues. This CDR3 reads CASSPGGFRYEQYF. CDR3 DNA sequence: TGCGCCAGCAGCCCTGGAGGGTTTCGCTACGAGCAGTACTTC.

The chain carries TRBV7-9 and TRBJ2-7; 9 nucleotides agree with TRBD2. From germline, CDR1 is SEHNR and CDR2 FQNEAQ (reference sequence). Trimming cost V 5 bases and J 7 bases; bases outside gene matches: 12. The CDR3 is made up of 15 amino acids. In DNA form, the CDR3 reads TGTGCCAGCAGCCCAGGGTGGCTAGCGGGATTTGAGCAGTACTTC. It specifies CASSPGWLAGFEQYF.

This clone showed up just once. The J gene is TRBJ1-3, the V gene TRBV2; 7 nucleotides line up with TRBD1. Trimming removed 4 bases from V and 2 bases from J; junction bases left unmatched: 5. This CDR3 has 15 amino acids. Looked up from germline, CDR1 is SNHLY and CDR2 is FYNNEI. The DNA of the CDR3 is TGTGCCAGCAGTGTGGACAGGCTAGCTGGAAACACCATATATTTT. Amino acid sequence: CASSVDRLAGNTIYF.

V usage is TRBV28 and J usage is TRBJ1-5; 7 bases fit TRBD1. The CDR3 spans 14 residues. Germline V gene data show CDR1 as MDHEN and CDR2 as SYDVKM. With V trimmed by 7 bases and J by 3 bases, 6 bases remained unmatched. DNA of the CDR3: TGTGCCAGCAAGACGACAGGGCACAATCAGCCCCAGCATTTT. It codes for CASKTTGHNQPQHF. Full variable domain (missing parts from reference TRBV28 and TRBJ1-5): DVKVTQSSRYLVKRTGEKVFLECVQDMDHENMFWYRQDPGLGLRLIYFSYDVKMKEKGDIPEGYSVSREKKERFSLILESASTNQTSMYLCASKTTGHNQPQHFGDGTRLSIL.

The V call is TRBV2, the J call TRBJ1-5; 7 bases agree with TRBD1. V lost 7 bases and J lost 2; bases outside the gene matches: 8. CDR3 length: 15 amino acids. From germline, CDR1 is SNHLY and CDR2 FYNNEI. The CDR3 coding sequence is TGTGCCAGCAACGGACAGGCAAACCGCAATCAGCCCCAGCATTTT. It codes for CASNGQANRNQPQHF. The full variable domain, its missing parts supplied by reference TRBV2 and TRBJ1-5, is EPEVTQTPSHQVTQMGQEVILRCVPISNHLYFYWYRQILGQKVEFLVSFYNNEISEKSEIFDDQFSVERPDGSNFTLKIRSTKLEDSAMYFCASNGQANRNQPQHFGDGTRLSIL.